Below, 27 T cell receptor beta chains from the same sample are listed, as sequenced in a study of graft-versus-host responses after intestinal transplantation. Some clones are missing from TCRdb's copy, which holds only in-frame ones; the method was immunoSEQ multiplex PCR. The table lists over 120,000 clones, around 90% of them singletons. These TCRs are of unknown antigen specificity. Source: unstimulated CD4+ T cells sorted from spleen or lymph node cells, taken before intestinal transplant. These receptors were collected from a human donor who received an intestinal transplant.

This clone was counted once. The chain joins TRBV27 to TRBJ2-7, with 9 bases matching TRBD1. The CDR3 covers 15 residues. J lost 3 bases, V lost 6 bases, and 9 bases had no gene match. CDR1 is MNHEY, CDR2 SMNVEV, per germline (reference sequence). The CDR3 is CASSRETGGNYEQYF. The CDR3 DNA follows: TGTGCCAGCAGCCGAGAGACAGGGGGGAACTACGAGCAGTACTTC.

The chain uses TRBV6-5 and TRBJ2-3; D unclear. CDR1 MNHEY and CDR2 SVGAGI come from the germline V gene. The CDR3 has 13 residues. V dropped 6 bases and J dropped 0 bases, with 7 bases sitting between them. In DNA, the CDR3 is TGTGCCAGCAGGATCACTAGCACAGATACGCAGTATTTT. Translated: CASRITSTDTQYF.

J is TRBJ1-1 and V is TRBV10-2; no clear D gene. The CDR3 length is 11 residues. Trimming shortened V by 2 bases and J by 9 bases, and 7 bases separated the two germline ends. CDR1 and CDR2 from the germline V gene are WSHSY and SAAADI. The CDR3 region is CASSEGSKAFF. The CDR3 DNA reads as TGCGCCAGCAGTGAGGGCAGCAAAGCTTTCTTT.

This clone occurred a few times. The V call is TRBV28, the J call TRBJ2-7; 7 nucleotides agree with TRBD2. From germline, CDR1 is MDHEN and CDR2 SYDVKM. This CDR3 comprises 16 residues. Trimming at V came to 7 bases and at J to 2 bases, leaving 14 bases not matched to a gene. Here the CDR3 DNA reads TGTGCCAGCACCAAAGGGAGTGGGACTACGCCCTACGAGCAGTACTTC. Its translation is CASTKGSGTTPYEQYF. The whole variable domain, filled in from reference TRBV28 and TRBJ2-7, reads DVKVTQSSRYLVKRTGEKVFLECVQDMDHENMFWYRQDPGLGLRLIYFSYDVKMKEKGDIPEGYSVSREKKERFSLILESASTNQTSMYLCASTKGSGTTPYEQYFGPGTRLTVT.

The rearrangement links TRBV15 to TRBJ2-7; D is unresolved. The V end was cut by 0 bases, the J end by 0 bases, with 6 bases between. Germline CDR1 reads LNHNV; CDR2 reads YYDKDF (reference sequence). The CDR3 loop spans 14 amino acids. The DNA for the CDR3 is TGTGCCACCAGCAGAGATGTAATCTCCTACGAGCAGTACTTC. This codes for CATSRDVISYEQYF.

This clone was counted once. This chain connects TRBV28 to TRBJ1-1, with D uncertain. V lost 4 bases to trimming and J lost 0 bases, with 9 bases between them. CDR1 is MDHEN, CDR2 SYDVKM, per germline. The CDR3 is 14 amino acids. CDR3 region: CASSWPEMNTEAFF. The CDR3 DNA is TGTGCCAGCAGTTGGCCGGAGATGAACACTGAAGCTTTCTTT.

This chain uses TRBV11-3 with TRBJ1-1; 7 bases map to TRBD1. The CDR3 runs to 15 residues. V was clipped by 4 bases and J by 0 bases; unmatched bases: 5. Germline V gene data show CDR1 as SGHNT and CDR2 as YENEEA. Here the CDR3 reads CASSSKGAMNTEAFF. The CDR3 bases are TGTGCCAGCAGCTCTAAGGGGGCCATGAACACTGAAGCTTTCTTT.

The genes are TRBV7-2 and TRBJ2-7, with 7 bases identical to TRBD1. The germline gives CDR1 SGHTA, CDR2 FQGNSA. This CDR3 is 15 amino acids long. V shed 6 bases, J shed 1 base, and the junction held 9 bases outside the gene matches. The CDR3 coding sequence is TGTGCCAGCAGTAGAGAGACAGGGAGTTCCTACGAGCAGTACTTC. Its translation: CASSRETGSSYEQYF.

This rearrangement joins TRBV28 to TRBJ2-3, with D hard to call. CDR3 length: 14 residues. With 3 bases removed from V and 1 base from J, the gap between germline ends came to 8 bases. Germline values: CDR1 MDHEN, CDR2 SYDVKM. The CDR3 loop reads CASSFRLRTDTQYF. The CDR3 DNA reads TGTGCCAGCAGTTTTAGGCTCCGCACAGATACGCAGTATTTT. Using reference TRBV28 and TRBJ2-3 for the parts outside the CDR3, the full variable domain is DVKVTQSSRYLVKRTGEKVFLECVQDMDHENMFWYRQDPGLGLRLIYFSYDVKMKEKGDIPEGYSVSREKKERFSLILESASTNQTSMYLCASSFRLRTDTQYFGPGTRLTVL.

The chain recombines TRBV15 with TRBJ1-4; D is unresolved. V was shortened by 0 bases and J by 0 bases, with 5 bases between the two germline ends. CDR1 LNHNV and CDR2 YYDKDF come from the germline V gene (reference sequence). This CDR3 spans 15 amino acids. Written as DNA, the CDR3 is TGTGCCACCAGCAGAGAGGCAGCAACTAATGAAAAACTGTTTTTT. It specifies CATSREAATNEKLFF.

J is TRBJ2-3 and V is TRBV5-1, with 9 nucleotides matching TRBD2. The V gene's germline CDR1 is SGHRS and CDR2 YFSETQ. This CDR3 has 17 residues. V lost 1 base to trimming and J lost 4 bases; unmatched junction nucleotides: 10. DNA for the CDR3: TGCGCCAGCAGCTTGCTTTTTAGCGGGAGATTCTCAGATACGCAGTATTTT. This gives the protein CASSLLFSGRFSDTQYF.

This clone was seen a single time. The chain is built from TRBV18 and TRBJ2-7; TRBD1 aligns across 10 bases. Unmatched junction bases numbered 6, after V lost 5 bases and J lost 2 bases. The germline V gene encodes CDR1 KGHSH and CDR2 LQKENI. The CDR3 has 15 residues. The CDR3: CASSTGTGVTYEQYF. The CDR3 DNA is TGTGCCAGCTCAACCGGGACAGGGGTCACCTACGAGCAGTACTTC.

The rearrangement joins TRBV9 to TRBJ1-1; 8 bases match TRBD1. V shed 0 bases and J 5 bases; nucleotides not matched to a gene: 3. Germline assignment: CDR1 SGDLS and CDR2 YYNGEE. CDR3 length: 14 amino acids. Here the CDR3 reads CASSVGTGRTEAFF. The DNA for the CDR3 is TGTGCCAGCAGCGTAGGGACAGGGAGGACTGAAGCTTTCTTT.

As DNA, the CDR3 is TGTGCCACCAGCAGCTACCAGGGTACTAATGAAAAACTGTTTTTT. This translates into CATSSYQGTNEKLFF. The genes are TRBV15 and TRBJ1-4; possible D gene TRBD1, 5 bases. The CDR3 runs 15 residues. V was clipped by 3 bases and J by 2 bases, with 10 bases between them. CDR1 and CDR2 from the germline V gene are LNHNV and YYDKDF (reference sequence).

This chain joins TRBV25-1 and TRBJ2-5; D possibly corresponds to TRBD2 (5 bases). The CDR3 spans 16 residues. Germline V gene sequence: CDR1 MGHDK, CDR2 SYGVNS. V lost 4 bases, J lost 5 bases, and 20 bases lay in between. CDR3 loop: CASSVTRALFGETQYF. CDR3 nucleotide sequence: TGTGCCAGCAGTGTAACGAGGGCCTTATTCGGTGAGACCCAGTACTTC.

This chain links TRBV6-5 with TRBJ2-2; 9 bases align to TRBD2. Germline V gives CDR1 MNHEY, CDR2 SVGAGI. The CDR3 extends over 14 amino acids. J lost 6 bases, V lost 8 bases, and 7 bases had no gene match. The CDR3 region is CASGGLAVAGELFF. The CDR3 region has the DNA TGTGCCAGCGGGGGACTAGCTGTCGCCGGGGAGCTGTTTTTT.

V gene TRBV23-1 combines with J gene TRBJ1-1, with D possibly TRBD1 on 5 matching bases. TRBV23-1 is placed among ORFs of uncertain function. This CDR3 region has 13 residues. V lost 3 bases, J lost 5 bases, and 10 bases lay in between. For the CDR3, the DNA is TGCGCCAGCAGTCACCCGACAGAAACTGAAGCTTTCTTT. As protein: CASSHPTETEAFF.

This clone was seen only once. This rearrangement joins TRBV10-2 to TRBJ2-7, with TRBD1 identical over 7 bases. This CDR3 has 14 residues. Trimming at V came to 7 bases and at J to 6 bases, leaving 12 bases not matched to a gene. Per germline, CDR1 WSHSY and CDR2 SAAADI. The CDR3 loop reads CASIVDRVASEQYF. For the CDR3, the DNA is TGCGCCAGCATAGTAGACAGGGTTGCGTCCGAGCAGTACTTC.

The CDR3 reads CASSPLREDTQYF. The DNA of the CDR3 is TGTGCCAGCTCACCTCTACGGGAAGATACGCAGTATTTT. V and J are TRBV18 and TRBJ2-3; possible D gene TRBD2, 5 bases. CDR3 size: 13 residues. Deletions cut 3 bases from V and 5 bases from J, with 9 bases between. Germline CDR1 reads KGHSH; CDR2 reads LQKENI. The full variable domain, its missing parts supplied by reference TRBV18 and TRBJ2-3, is NAGVMQNPRHLVRRRGQEARLRCSPMKGHSHVYWYRQLPEEGLKFMVYLQKENIIDESGMPKERFSAEFPKEGPSILRIQQVVRGDSAAYFCASSPLREDTQYFGPGTRLTVL.

About this clone: The germline gene is not matched at one end of the junction; a read error may be the cause. The chain has TRBV7-7 and TRBJ2-1; D may be TRBD1 or TRBD2 (6 bases each). Per the germline V gene, CDR1 is SSHAT and CDR2 is FNYEAQ (reference sequence). The CDR3 runs to 21 residues. CDR3 region: CASSPSPDRTAGSFPHNEQFF. The CDR3 bases are TGTGCTAGCAGCCCATCCCCGGACAGAACGGCGGGGAGCTTCCCTCACAATGAGCAGTTCTTC.

This chain connects TRBV7-3 to TRBJ2-7; TRBD1 aligns across 9 bases. CDR3 size: 13 residues. The trim removed 5 bases at V and 11 bases at J, leaving 10 bases unmatched. Germline V gives CDR1 SGHTA, CDR2 FQGTGA. In DNA form, the CDR3 reads TGTGCCAGCAGCCCCTCCCGGGACAGGGAGGAGTACTTC. This sequence encodes CASSPSRDREEYF. Together with reference TRBV7-3 and TRBJ2-7, the CDR3 gives the full variable domain: GAGVSQTPSNKVTEKGKYVELRCDPISGHTALYWYRQSLGQGPEFLIYFQGTGAADDSGLPNDRFFAVRPEGSVSTLKIQRTERGDSAVYLCASSPSRDREEYFGPGTRLTVT.

The chain couples TRBV7-2 to TRBJ2-3, with D tentatively TRBD2 (5 bases). Trimming stripped 3 bases from V and 4 bases from J, with 11 bases between. Germline lookup yields CDR1 SGHTA and CDR2 FQGNSA. This CDR3 has 14 residues. CDR3 coding DNA: TGTGCCAGCAGCTTTACTAGGTCCGCAGATACGCAGTATTTT. Amino acids: CASSFTRSADTQYF.

V gene TRBV9 combines with J gene TRBJ2-1; D ambiguous. CDR1 and CDR2 (germline): SGDLS, YYNGEE. V gave up 0 bases and J gave up 6 bases, with 13 bases separating them. This CDR3 comprises 15 residues. The CDR3: CASSVAPSDGNEQFF. The CDR3 nucleotides read TGTGCCAGCAGCGTAGCCCCCTCGGACGGCAATGAGCAGTTCTTC.

This rearrangement joins TRBV5-4 to TRBJ2-2; 10 nucleotides line up with TRBD2. V gave up 6 bases and J gave up 4 bases; unmatched junction bases: 6. CDR1 is SGHNT, CDR2 YYREEE, per germline (reference sequence). The CDR3 extends over 15 amino acids. The CDR3 here is CASTPIAGGTGELFF. The CDR3 DNA sequence: TGTGCCAGCACCCCCATAGCGGGGGGCACCGGGGAGCTGTTTTTT.

The chain's CDR3 is CASSLEGRAYEQYF. The CDR3 DNA reads as TGCGCCAGCAGCTTGGAGGGACGCGCCTACGAGCAGTACTTC. The chain uses TRBV5-1 and TRBJ2-7; D could derive from TRBD1 or TRBD2 (5 bases each). V was cut by 0 bases and J by 2 bases, with 9 bases left in between. CDR1 and CDR2 from the germline V gene are SGHRS and YFSETQ. CDR3 length equals 14 residues.

The chain joins TRBV5-1 to TRBJ1-4; no definite D call. Germline V gene data show CDR1 as SGHRS and CDR2 as YFSETQ. CDR3 size: 13 residues. With 3 bases removed from V and 7 bases from J, the gap between germline ends came to 10 bases. The CDR3 here is CASSWGVSEKLFF. Written as DNA, the CDR3 is TGCGCCAGCAGCTGGGGAGTGAGTGAAAAACTGTTTTTT.

The chain joins TRBV6-1 to TRBJ1-5, with 9 positions matching TRBD1. The CDR3 spans 14 residues. V lost 6 bases to trimming and J lost 6 bases; unmatched junction nucleotides: 6. Per germline, CDR1 MNHNS and CDR2 SASEGT. The CDR3 protein is CASSRTGARQPQHF. The CDR3 bases are TGTGCCAGCAGCCGGACAGGGGCGCGTCAGCCCCAGCATTTT.